The source of this TCR beta chain is a study of molecular identifiers for immune sequencing clone quantification. TCRdb re-called the PCR reads with MiXCR, one entry per CDR3 protein. Altogether about 630,000 distinct CDR3 sequences are present, 25% being singletons, with the ten largest covering 0.78%. Ten or more counts support this clonotype. It was from roughly 21,000 to 960,000 sorted cells, with 10%, 30% or 50% RNA, that naive CD8 libraries came. As CD8+CD4-CCR7+CD45RA+ cells, naive CD8 T cells were sorted. The sequenced material came from naive CD8+ T cells from blood, with Jurkat cell RNA spiked in. The subset is: FACS-sorted CD8+CD4-CCR7+CD45RA+ naive T cells. The receptor comes from a human donor in good health. Some libraries in this study had Jurkat cell RNA spiked in.

The CDR3 DNA reads as TGCGCCAGCAGCCAAGATTACGGCAGCGCCTACGAGCAGTACTTC. Translating gives CASSQDYGSAYEQYF. This chain uses TRBV4-3 with TRBJ2-7; D remains unclear. This CDR3 comprises 15 residues. The V gene lost 0 bases and the J gene lost 2 bases, with 11 bases spanning the gap. CDR1 and CDR2 from the germline V gene are LGHNA and YSLEER.